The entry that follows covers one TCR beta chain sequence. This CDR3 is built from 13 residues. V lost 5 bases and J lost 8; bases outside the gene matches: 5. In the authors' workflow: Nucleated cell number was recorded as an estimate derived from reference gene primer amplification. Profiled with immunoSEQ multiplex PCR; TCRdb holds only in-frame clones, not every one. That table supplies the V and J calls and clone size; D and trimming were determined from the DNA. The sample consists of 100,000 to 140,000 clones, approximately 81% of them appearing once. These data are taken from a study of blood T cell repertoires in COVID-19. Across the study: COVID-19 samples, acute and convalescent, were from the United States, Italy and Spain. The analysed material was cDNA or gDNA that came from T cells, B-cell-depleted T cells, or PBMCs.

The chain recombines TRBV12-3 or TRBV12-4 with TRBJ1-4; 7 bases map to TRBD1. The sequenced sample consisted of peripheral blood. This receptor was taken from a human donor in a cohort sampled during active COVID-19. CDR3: CASSTTGREKLFF. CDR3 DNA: TGTGCCAGCAGTACGACAGGGAGGGAAAAACTGTTTTTT.